The T cell receptor beta chain under discussion was sequenced for a study of blood T cells in healthy people across ages. Turning to the study itself: In model experiments, template switching was able to capture about one barcoded beta molecule for every two T cells that were present.

The use of a sample-barcoded 5' primer and a J-beta primer mix characterized a second PCR of roughly 6 to 11 cycles. A template-switch adaptor containing 12 random nucleotides labeled each cDNA molecule. Via MiXCR, TCRdb re-called the 5' RACE reads, giving one row per CDR3 protein. Of 1,100,000 or so distinct CDR3 sequences detected, roughly 45% appear once; the ten largest clones hold 15% to 20%. V shed 2 bases and J 7 bases; nucleotides not matched to a gene: 14. Germline assignment: CDR1 MNHEY and CDR2 SMNVEV (reference sequence). The CDR3 extends over 16 amino acids. Caucasian, healthy and from Russia, the donors were aged between 6 and 90.

The clonotype originates from a woman aged 55 to 70 in good health. The chain employs TRBV27 and TRBJ2-7, with 7 bases matching TRBD2. Sequencing input: blood. The CDR3, as DNA: TGTGCCAGCAGTTTAGGAAGGGCGGGAGCGTACAATGAGCAGTACTTC. Translating it yields CASSLGRAGAYNEQYF.